Below, 19 T cell receptor beta chains from the same sample are listed, as sequenced in a study of blood T cell repertoires in COVID-19. The assay was immunoSEQ multiplex PCR, and TCRdb's table has in-frame clones only and misses some. Counted here are 130,000 or so clones, about nine tenths occurring once; the ten biggest clones make up 2% to 2.5%. The material sequenced was peripheral blood. The receptor set was obtained from a man between 45 and 60 years old with active COVID-19.

The genes are TRBV10-3 and TRBJ1-1; D is perhaps TRBD1 (6 bases). CDR1 is ENHRY and CDR2 is SYGVKD in the germline V gene. The CDR3 has 14 residues. V lost 6 bases and J lost 2, with 13 bases in between. The CDR3 DNA sequence: TGTGCCATCAGCCCCGGACAGCCCAACACTGAAGCTTTCTTT. It codes for CAISPGQPNTEAFF.

V is TRBV5-1 and J is TRBJ1-6; D gene ambiguous. Trimming left V 6 bases short and J 6 bases short, with 13 bases between. The CDR3 covers 14 residues. CDR1 is SGHRS and CDR2 is YFSETQ in the germline V gene. CDR3 sequence (DNA): TGCGCCAGCAAGGAGGGAATGAGTAATTCACCCCTCCACTTT. Its translation is CASKEGMSNSPLHF.

V is TRBV6-6 and J is TRBJ2-5, with 10 bases fitting TRBD2. The CDR3 runs 16 residues. With 0 bases clipped from V and 4 bases from J, the junction kept 5 bases outside the gene matches. The germline V gene has CDR1 MNHNY and CDR2 SVGAGI (reference sequence). DNA for the CDR3: TGTGCCAGCAGTTACTCCAAGGGACTAGCGATAGAGACCCAGTACTTC. This codes for CASSYSKGLAIETQYF.

The V and J genes are TRBV20-1 and TRBJ1-1; tentatively, D is TRBD1 (6 bases). The CDR3 length is 10 residues. Trimming left V 5 bases short and J 14 bases short, with 15 bases between. Germline CDR1 reads DFQATT; CDR2 reads SNEGSKA (reference sequence). For the CDR3, the DNA is TGCAGTGCTGCGACAGGACACTTATTCTTT. Translation gives CSAATGHLFF.

The chain joins TRBV3-1 (or the pseudogene TRBV3-2) to TRBJ2-7; D might be TRBD2 (6 bases). Trimming left V 4 bases short and J 3 bases short, with 16 bases between. The CDR3 is 15 amino acids. Germline CDR1 and CDR2: LGHDT and YNNKEL (reference sequence). CDR3 DNA: TGTGCCAGCAGCCCCGGGGTAGCGGAGGTCTACGAGCAGTACTTC. This codes for CASSPGVAEVYEQYF.

The chain combines TRBV4-1 with TRBJ2-1, with 7 bases matching TRBD2. Germline values: CDR1 MGHRA, CDR2 YSYEKL. J was trimmed by 1 base and V by 2 bases; bases with no gene match: 11. This CDR3 contains 18 residues. Here the CDR3 reads CASSQPTAQRGSYNEQFF. As DNA, the CDR3 is TGCGCCAGCAGCCAACCGACTGCCCAGCGGGGTTCCTACAATGAGCAGTTCTTC.

This clone has only one observation. The V and J genes are TRBV15 and TRBJ1-2, with 7 bases fitting TRBD1. J gave up 6 bases and V 0 bases, and 7 bases lay outside the gene matches. From germline, CDR1 is LNHNV and CDR2 YYDKDF (reference sequence). The CDR3 contains 15 residues. Here the CDR3 reads CATSRDPGQVNGYTF. Here the CDR3 DNA reads TGTGCCACCAGCAGAGATCCTGGACAGGTCAATGGCTACACCTTC.

V usage is TRBV3-1 (or the pseudogene TRBV3-2) and J usage is TRBJ2-5; 9 bases map to TRBD2. Trimming took 1 base from V and 2 from J; bases not matched to a gene: 5. The germline V gene encodes CDR1 LGHDT and CDR2 YNNKEL (reference sequence). This CDR3 comprises 16 residues. CDR3 sequence reads: CASSQGGGGRQETQYF. In nucleotides, the CDR3 is TGTGCCAGCAGCCAAGGCGGGGGGGGGCGTCAAGAGACCCAGTACTTC.

The V call is TRBV14, the J call TRBJ2-2; the D gene is possibly TRBD1 (5 bases). Trimming stripped 3 bases from V and 4 bases from J, with 6 bases between. There are 13 residues in the CDR3. Germline CDR1 is SGHDN and CDR2 is FVKESK. CDR3: CASSHRATGELFF. CDR3 bases: TGTGCCAGCAGCCACAGGGCCACCGGGGAGCTGTTTTTT.

V is TRBV28 and J is TRBJ1-5, with D possibly being TRBD1 (6 bases). With 5 bases removed from V and 6 bases from J, the gap between germline ends came to 20 bases. The CDR3 is 16 amino acids. Per germline, CDR1 MDHEN and CDR2 SYDVKM. As DNA, the CDR3 is TGTGCCAGCAGTCGAGGACAGACGATAGCAAGTCAGCCCCAGCATTTT. Translation gives CASSRGQTIASQPQHF.

The V and J genes are TRBV5-1 and TRBJ1-6; possible D gene TRBD1, 6 bases. This CDR3 spans 16 amino acids. V lost 2 bases and J 3 bases, leaving 12 bases between the germline ends. CDR1 and CDR2 (germline): SGHRS, YFSETQ. CDR3 in amino acids: CASSFSGAGYNSPLHF. CDR3 bases: TGCGCCAGCAGCTTTTCAGGGGCGGGCTATAATTCACCCCTCCACTTT.

The chain employs TRBV7-8 and TRBJ2-2; maybe TRBD1 (6 bases). This CDR3 comprises 14 residues. Trimming took off 4 bases at V and 1 base at J, with 7 bases between the two ends. The germline gives CDR1 SGHVS, CDR2 FQNEAQ. The chain's CDR3 is CASSSGQNTGELFF. As DNA, the CDR3 is TGTGCCAGCAGCTCGGGACAGAACACCGGGGAGCTGTTTTTT.

DNA of the CDR3: TGTGCCACTAACGGACAGGGCACTGAAAAACTGTTTTTT. As protein: CATNGQGTEKLFF. The genes are TRBV10-3 and TRBJ1-4; TRBD1 agrees at 8 bases. The V gene end was trimmed by 10 bases and the J gene end by 7 bases; junction bases not matched to a gene: 8. CDR1 is ENHRY and CDR2 is SYGVKD in the germline V gene. CDR3 size: 13 residues.

This sequence joins TRBV9 and TRBJ2-1; 7 positions match TRBD2. The CDR3 length is 15 residues. The germline V gene encodes CDR1 SGDLS and CDR2 YYNGEE. The V gene end was trimmed by 0 bases and the J gene end by 9 bases; junction bases not matched to a gene: 9. The CDR3 region is CASSVDPAGRGEQFF. CDR3 nucleotide sequence: TGTGCCAGCAGCGTAGATCCAGCGGGGAGAGGTGAGCAGTTCTTC.

The V gene is TRBV3-1 (or the pseudogene TRBV3-2), the J gene TRBJ1-2; possible D gene TRBD1, 6 bases. V was trimmed by 3 bases and J by 0 bases, leaving 11 bases between them. This CDR3 contains 15 residues. Germline CDR1 reads LGHDT; CDR2 reads YNNKEL (reference sequence). Written as DNA, the CDR3 is TGTGCCAGCAGCCAGGGGGGGGCTCCTAACTATGGCTACACCTTC. Its protein product is CASSQGGAPNYGYTF.

The chain recombines TRBV30 with TRBJ1-3, with D uncertain. Germline lookup yields CDR1 GTSNPN and CDR2 SVGIG (reference sequence). The V end was cut by 8 bases, the J end by 0 bases, with 11 bases between. The CDR3 is 13 amino acids. CDR3 residues: CAGLTISGNTIYF. The CDR3 DNA follows: TGTGCCGGACTGACCATCTCTGGAAACACCATATATTTT. Filled out from reference TRBV30 and TRBJ1-3, the complete variable domain reads SQTIHQWPATLVQPVGSPLSLECTVEGTSNPNLYWYRQAAGRGLQLLFYSVGIGQISSEVPQNLSASRPQDRQFILSSKKLLLSDSGFYLCAGLTISGNTIYFGEGSWLTVV.

J is TRBJ2-5 and V is TRBV5-5; 7 bases line up with TRBD1. This CDR3 region has 14 residues. Germline CDR1 and CDR2: SGHKS and YYEKEE (reference sequence). V lost 3 bases to trimming and J lost 2 bases; unmatched junction nucleotides: 4. This chain's CDR3 is CASSWRQGQETQYF. For the CDR3, the DNA is TGTGCCAGCAGCTGGAGACAGGGACAAGAGACCCAGTACTTC.

This rearrangement joins TRBV5-1 to TRBJ2-3; D might be TRBD1 (6 bases). This CDR3 is built from 13 residues. CDR1 SGHRS and CDR2 YFSETQ come from the germline V gene. V was trimmed by 5 bases and J by 8 bases, leaving 15 bases between them. CDR3 loop: CASRNRDMVTQYF. In DNA, the CDR3 is TGCGCCAGCAGAAACAGGGACATGGTTACGCAGTATTTT.

The gene calls are TRBV2 and TRBJ1-2, with D possibly matching TRBD1 (5 bases). The germline CDR1 and CDR2 sequences are SNHLY and FYNNEI. This CDR3 contains 13 residues. V was clipped by 10 bases and J by 3 bases, with 15 bases between them. In nucleotides, the CDR3 is TGTGCCACCTCCGCTGCAGGGTACTATGGCTACACCTTC. It translates to CATSAAGYYGYTF.